These 21 T cell receptor beta chains share one sample of origin, sequenced in a study of blood T cell repertoires in COVID-19. This table comes from immunoSEQ multiplex PCR, and its TCRdb copy is limited to in-frame clones, with some not included. This table has over 80,000 clones, approximately 71% appearing once. Sequences were obtained from peripheral blood. These receptors originate from a woman aged 45-65 years with acute or convalescent COVID-19.

CDR3 coding DNA: TGTGCCAGCAGCCAAGATGCGGATTTACAGTTCTTC. Protein: CASSQDADLQFF. The chain is built from TRBV4-2 and TRBJ2-1; D gene uncertain. The CDR3 totals 12 residues. From germline, CDR1 is LGHNA and CDR2 YNFKEQ. Trimming left V 0 bases short and J 13 bases short, with 10 bases between.

The V call is TRBV29-1, the J call TRBJ1-2, with a possible D match to TRBD1 (6 bases). Germline V gives CDR1 SQVTM, CDR2 ANQGSEA. V was trimmed by 6 bases and J by 8 bases, leaving 22 bases between them. The CDR3 is 14 residues long. As DNA, the CDR3 is TGCAGCGTCCCGGAACAGGGTTACAGGGACGGCTACACCTTC. This translates into CSVPEQGYRDGYTF.

The chain uses TRBV2 and TRBJ2-5; a weak D match, TRBD2 (6 bases). CDR3 length: 12 amino acids. Germline V lookup: CDR1 SNHLY, CDR2 FYNNEI. With 3 bases removed from V and 5 bases from J, the gap between germline ends came to 7 bases. In nucleotides, the CDR3 is TGTGCCAGCAGTGAGGCGGGGGAGACCCAGTACTTC. Translating it yields CASSEAGETQYF.

This chain joins TRBV11-2 and TRBJ2-2, with D uncertain. The CDR3 totals 14 residues. The germline V and J ends were trimmed by 4 bases and 3 bases, with 9 bases remaining between them. Germline V gene data show CDR1 as SGHAT and CDR2 as FQNNGV. CDR3 in amino acids: CASSSGGYTGELFF. The CDR3 DNA sequence: TGTGCCAGCAGCTCGGGTGGTTACACCGGGGAGCTGTTTTTT.

V and J are TRBV30 and TRBJ1-1, with D possibly being TRBD1 (5 bases). The CDR3 consists of 13 residues. Germline CDR1 reads GTSNPN; CDR2 reads SVGIG (reference sequence). V gave up 2 bases and J gave up 4 bases, with 11 bases separating them. The chain's CDR3 is CAWSRGESTEAFF. The CDR3 nucleotides read TGTGCCTGGAGTCGGGGGGAGAGCACTGAAGCTTTCTTT.

The chain joins TRBV7-6 to TRBJ2-1; TRBD1 matches at 10 bases. The J segment lost 5 bases and the V segment lost 6 bases, leaving 10 bases of the junction unmatched. CDR1 is SGHVS, CDR2 FNYEAQ, per germline. This CDR3 is built from 16 residues. CDR3 region: CASSPGGTGANNEQFF. The CDR3, as DNA: TGTGCCAGCAGTCCGGGAGGGACAGGGGCGAACAATGAGCAGTTCTTC.

The chain joins TRBV6-2 or TRBV6-3 to TRBJ2-3; weak D call: TRBD1 (5 bases). From germline, CDR1 is MNHEY and CDR2 SVGEGT. CDR3 length: 13 residues. Trimming took 2 bases from V and 9 from J, leaving 12 bases between them. CDR3 coding DNA: TGTGCCAGCAGTTACCAACAGGTACAAACGCAGTATTTT. Its protein product is CASSYQQVQTQYF.

This CDR3 is CASRDPGLGYEQYF. DNA for the CDR3: TGTGCCAGCAGAGACCCCGGGTTGGGCTACGAGCAGTACTTC. The chain combines TRBV2 with TRBJ2-7; D not certain. The V and J ends lost 6 bases and 3 bases respectively, with 15 bases between them. The germline V gene has CDR1 SNHLY and CDR2 FYNNEI. This CDR3 contains 14 residues.

This sequence joins TRBV4-3 and TRBJ1-2, with 8 bases that match TRBD1. This CDR3 comprises 14 residues. J gave up 1 base and V 4 bases, and 2 bases lay outside the gene matches. Germline V CDR1 and CDR2: LGHNA, YSLEER. The CDR3 here is CASSPGGGNYGYTF. CDR3 DNA sequence: TGCGCCAGCAGCCCAGGGGGCGGTAACTATGGCTACACCTTC.

This sequence joins TRBV28 and TRBJ2-1, with D tentatively TRBD1 (6 bases). V shed 5 bases and J shed 7 bases, with 15 bases lying between them. The CDR3 covers 14 residues. Germline CDR1 is MDHEN and CDR2 is SYDVKM. The CDR3 sequence is CASSHRGGTNEQFF. In DNA form, the CDR3 reads TGTGCCAGCAGTCACCGAGGGGGAACGAATGAGCAGTTCTTC.

The table lists this clone with a few counts. The genes are TRBV25-1 and TRBJ1-3; possibly TRBD1 for D (6 bases). The length of the CDR3 is 13 residues. Trimming removed 7 bases from V and 2 bases from J, with 9 bases in between. Germline-derived CDR1 and CDR2 are MGHDK and SYGVNS. The CDR3 nucleotides are TGTGCCAGCAATACAGGGACTGGAAACACCATATATTTT. It is translated as CASNTGTGNTIYF.

This rearrangement joins TRBV28 to TRBJ1-4; D possibly corresponds to TRBD1 (5 bases). The CDR3 has 17 residues. V was pared by 6 bases and J by 0 bases, with 17 bases between. The germline V gene has CDR1 MDHEN and CDR2 SYDVKM. CDR3 sequence reads: CASSSTVHLATNEKLFF. The CDR3 region has the DNA TGTGCCAGCAGCTCGACAGTTCATTTAGCAACTAATGAAAAACTGTTTTTT. The entire variable domain, with the rest obtained from reference TRBV28 and TRBJ1-4, is as follows: DVKVTQSSRYLVKRTGEKVFLECVQDMDHENMFWYRQDPGLGLRLIYFSYDVKMKEKGDIPEGYSVSREKKERFSLILESASTNQTSMYLCASSSTVHLATNEKLFFGSGTQLSVL.

The chain couples TRBV11-2 to TRBJ1-6; possible D gene TRBD1, 5 bases. V shed 4 bases and J shed 7 bases, with 14 bases lying between them. Germline CDR1 is SGHAT and CDR2 is FQNNGV. The CDR3 sequence is 15 residues long. CDR3 residues: CASSSPRGYNSPLHF. For the CDR3, the DNA is TGTGCCAGCAGCTCCCCCCGGGGGTACAATTCACCCCTCCACTTT.

V gene TRBV24-1 combines with J gene TRBJ1-2; D is unclear. Trimming left V 9 bases short and J 1 base short, with 11 bases between. The germline V gene encodes CDR1 KGHDR and CDR2 SFDVKD. CDR3 length: 13 residues. CDR3 residues: CATSSFSNYGYTF. DNA of the CDR3: TGTGCCACCTCTAGCTTCAGTAACTATGGCTACACCTTC.

The rearrangement links TRBV7-9 to TRBJ2-1; possibly TRBD1 for D (5 bases). V was trimmed by 6 bases and J by 2 bases, leaving 14 bases between them. From germline, CDR1 is SEHNR and CDR2 FQNEAQ (reference sequence). This CDR3 has 15 amino acids. The CDR3 is CASSIGVGTYNEQFF. The CDR3 DNA sequence: TGTGCCAGCAGTATAGGGGTGGGGACCTACAATGAGCAGTTCTTC.

Many counts were recorded for this clone. The gene calls are TRBV6-5 and TRBJ1-6; 8 bases line up with TRBD1. V was clipped by 5 bases and J by 7 bases; unmatched bases: 7. CDR3 length equals 15 residues. Germline loops: CDR1 MNHEY, CDR2 SVGAGI. CDR3 loop: CASSSDRDRNSPLHF. The CDR3 nucleotides read TGTGCCAGCAGTAGCGACAGGGACAGGAATTCACCCCTCCACTTT.

The rearrangement links TRBV1 to TRBJ2-2; the table's D call TRBD1 went unverified against the DNA. TRBV1 is described as a pseudogene. This CDR3 spans 18 amino acids. CDR3 amino acids: CTSSQPRQNLKNTGELFF. The CDR3 DNA follows: TGCACCAGCAGCCAACCAAGACAGAACCTAAAGAACACCGGGGAGCTGTTTTTT.

In DNA form, the CDR3 reads TGCGCCAGCAGCGACACGACAGGTGACTATGGCTACACCTTC. Its protein is CASSDTTGDYGYTF. V and J are TRBV5-1 and TRBJ1-2; TRBD1 is a possible D gene (6 bases). Deletions cut 4 bases from V and 3 bases from J, with 13 bases between. Per the germline V gene, CDR1 is SGHRS and CDR2 is YFSETQ. The CDR3 has 14 residues.

V is TRBV28 and J is TRBJ2-5; possibly TRBD2 for D (6 bases). Trimming left V 6 bases short and J 5 bases short, with 25 bases between. The CDR3 runs 17 residues. The V gene's germline CDR1 is MDHEN and CDR2 SYDVKM. The CDR3 DNA reads as TGTGCCAGCAGGACTAGACAGTTGGGACCACTCTTCGAGACCCAGTACTTC. Its protein product is CASRTRQLGPLFETQYF.

DNA of the CDR3: TGTGCCAGCAGTCCCCGAAGGGGACAGGGCAACAATGAGCAGTTCTTC. It encodes CASSPRRGQGNNEQFF. This chain connects TRBV28 to TRBJ2-1, with 9 bases matching TRBD1. This CDR3 comprises 16 residues. The V gene's germline CDR1 is MDHEN and CDR2 SYDVKM. J lost 5 bases, V lost 5 bases, and 10 bases had no gene match.

The V and J genes are TRBV9 and TRBJ1-6; 9 bases line up with TRBD1. Germline-derived CDR1 and CDR2 are SGDLS and YYNGEE. Trimming at V came to 1 base and at J to 7 bases, leaving 6 bases not matched to a gene. This CDR3 is 16 amino acids long. CDR3 sequence: CASSVSPGTGNSPLHF. The CDR3 DNA follows: TGTGCCAGCAGCGTATCTCCCGGGACAGGGAATTCACCCCTCCACTTT. Together with reference TRBV9 and TRBJ1-6, the CDR3 gives the full variable domain: DSGVTQTPKHLITATGQRVTLRCSPRSGDLSVYWYQQSLDQGLQFLIQYYNGEERAKGNILERFSAQQFPDLHSELNLSSLELGDSALYFCASSVSPGTGNSPLHFGNGTRLTVT.